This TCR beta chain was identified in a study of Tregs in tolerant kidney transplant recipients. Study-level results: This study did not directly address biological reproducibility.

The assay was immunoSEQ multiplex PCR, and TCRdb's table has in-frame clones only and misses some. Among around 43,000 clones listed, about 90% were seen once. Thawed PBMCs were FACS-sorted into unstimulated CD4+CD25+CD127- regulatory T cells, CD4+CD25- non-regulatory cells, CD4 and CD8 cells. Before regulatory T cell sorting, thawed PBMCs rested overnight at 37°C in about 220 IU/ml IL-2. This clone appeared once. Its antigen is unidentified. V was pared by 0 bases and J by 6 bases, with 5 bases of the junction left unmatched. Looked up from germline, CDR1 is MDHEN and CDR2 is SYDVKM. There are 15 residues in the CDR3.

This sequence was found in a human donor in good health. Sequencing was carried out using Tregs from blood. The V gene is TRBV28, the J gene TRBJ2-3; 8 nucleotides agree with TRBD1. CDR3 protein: CASSLWSGGRDTQYF. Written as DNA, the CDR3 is TGTGCCAGCAGTTTATGGTCAGGGGGCAGGGATACGCAGTATTTT.